This TCR beta chain was captured by sequencing in a study of shared clonotypes between healthy human individuals (TCRdb year 2020). About the full investigation: The cohort comprised two women and a few men aged 18 to 49 years. To increase sequencing depth and limit assay-specific biases, TCR repertoire library preparation and sequencing were carried out by different laboratories using diverse techniques. Between about 0.9 and 10 billion PBMCs per donor were obtained by leukapheresis. The study deeply sequenced blood TCR repertoires of five healthy adults to estimate repertoire size and the extent of clonotype sharing between individuals. For each donor, CD4 naive and CD4 memory were each given three plates, CD8 naive was given two plates, and CD8 memory was given one plate.

Study-level results and caveats: Based on pairwise subsampling, the degree of clonotype sharing among donors was expected to be affected by sequencing depth. Because the study included only a small number of donors, the genetic and exposure-history diversity represented was limited. Only blood was sampled, and tissue TCR repertoires likely differ from those in blood. Naive subsets generally had larger estimated clonotype richness than memory subsets. Rarefaction of sorted-subset datasets indicated incomplete sequencing despite the large sequencing depth. Across a few donors, approximately 5% of naive CD4, around 3.5% of naive CD8, roughly 2.3% of memory CD4, and roughly 0.4% of memory CD8 clonotypes were shared. Compared with non-shared clonotypes, clonotypes shared by all four sorted-subset donors had higher generation probabilities.

Notes on this clone: The antigen this receptor binds is unknown. The sample holds no much larger clone one base away, and base qualities are not on file.

Using the deep immunoSEQ assay, TCR CDR3 regions were amplified from genomic DNA by multiplex PCR. For each cell subset, the extracted genomic DNA was distributed evenly across all wells of several immunoSEQ 96-well plates, and each plate served as one replicate. For sorted subsets, each replicate PCR was loaded with 150 to 250 ng genomic DNA, equivalent to some 31,000 T cell genomes. The purified libraries were quantified using a Qubit 3.0 fluorometer, sized with a Bioanalyzer 2100, and then quantified again using the KAPA Library Quantification kit. Every immunoSEQ 96-well plate was sequenced on a separate single-read 150-cycle Illumina NextSeq 550 flow cell. On the authors' methods: Because the immunoSEQ output included only junctional sequences and no quality scores, the filtering could not be the same as the filtering used for full-length reads. Sequences were annotated with PyIR, a Python wrapper for IgBLAST v1.9, using IMGT germline references to assign V/J genes and CDR3. Reads were removed for weak V/J assignments (E-value above 1e-6), missing CDR3, stop codons, out-of-frame junctions, or ambiguous translated residues. V3J clonotypes were defined as sequences sharing an identical inferred V gene, J gene, and CDR3 amino acid sequence. Percentage overlap between repertoires was calculated by dividing the number of shared unique clonotypes by the size of the smaller repertoire. Repertoire richness was assessed with RTK rarefaction, the Chao1 estimator, and Recon v2.1 estimates of unobserved clonotypes. Generation probabilities for all TCRbeta clonotypes obtained by the gDNA method from a handful of donors were computed using OLGA. The table comes from immuneACCESS by way of TCRdb, which keeps in-frame sequences with V and J called. Part of the clones is missing from these tables; in studies checked, under half for an unresolved V gene and the rest for unknown reasons. D and trimming were read from the DNA, whereas the V and J calls and clone size are those reported in that table. Counted in this sample were about 1.1 million clones; more than 75% of them appeared once. The ten biggest clones cover 0.6% to 0.7% of the sample.

The donors were healthy, HIV-negative adults who had no recently reported acute infections or vaccinations. All donors were Caucasian adults living in Nashville, Tennessee, USA. CD4+ T cells were enriched by magnetic negative selection, after which naive cells were positively selected on CD45RA and the negative fraction was taken as the memory subset. Blood was obtained by leukapheresis, after which PBMCs were separated by Ficoll-Histopaque density gradient centrifugation and cryopreserved in liquid nitrogen vapor phase. Purity and quantity of every magnetically sorted T cell population were checked by analytical flow cytometry. Genomic DNA was isolated from every sorted fraction and measured by UV absorbance on a Nanodrop 2000c. The source of this sequence is a man younger than 30 in good health. Some clones in this sample may be carry-over from other donors' samples. Specimen: memory CD4+ T cells from PBMCs. According to the study, the label for this sample's cell subset or site signals: CD45RA-negative fraction.

CDR3 sequence: CASSSPWTAEAFF. The DNA reads TGTGCCAGCAGCTCCCCCTGGACAGCCGAAGCTTTCTTT. The chain is encoded by TRBV5-6 joined to TRBJ1-1; TRBD1 could be the D gene, as 6 bases match. Reading the germline V gene gives CDR1 SGHDT and CDR2 YYEEEE. From cysteine to phenylalanine, the CDR3 is 13 amino acids long. The entry retains the CDR3 DNA only, 39 bases that are in frame from base 1. The junction shows trimming of 3 bases on V and 8 bases on J, plus 14 bases between the germline ends.